The clone carrying this T cell receptor beta chain was seen once. Expressed TCRB transcripts were sequenced because the isolated RNA had all been reverse transcribed beforehand. Repertoires were generated with immunoSEQ multiplex PCR, while TCRdb's copy carries only in-frame clones and drops some. The table shows 360,000 or so clones, with 15% to 20% occurring only once. The record originates from a study of beta chain features in type 1 diabetes. This CDR3 is built from 15 residues. The V gene lost 1 base and the J gene lost 5 bases, with 15 bases spanning the gap. Germline loops: CDR1 SGHRS, CDR2 YFSETQ.

The gene calls are TRBV5-1 and TRBJ1-1; a weak D match, TRBD1 (6 bases). This clonotype originated in a woman under 30 in good health. Sequenced material: naive CD4+ T cells from blood. The CDR3 spells CASSLSGVIRTEAFF. The CDR3 coding sequence is TGCGCCAGCAGCTTGTCAGGGGTAATTAGGACTGAAGCTTTCTTT.